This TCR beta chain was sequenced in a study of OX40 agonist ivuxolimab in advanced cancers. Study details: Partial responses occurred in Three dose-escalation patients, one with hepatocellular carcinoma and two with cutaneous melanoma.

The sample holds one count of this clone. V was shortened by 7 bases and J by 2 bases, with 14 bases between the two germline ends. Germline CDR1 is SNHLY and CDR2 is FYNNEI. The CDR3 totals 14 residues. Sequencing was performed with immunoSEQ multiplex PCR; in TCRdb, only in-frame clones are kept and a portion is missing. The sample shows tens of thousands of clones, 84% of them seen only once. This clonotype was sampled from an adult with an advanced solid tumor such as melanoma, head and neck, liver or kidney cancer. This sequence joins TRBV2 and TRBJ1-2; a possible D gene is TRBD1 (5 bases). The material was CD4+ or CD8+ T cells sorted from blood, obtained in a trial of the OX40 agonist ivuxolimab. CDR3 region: CASMGQGGNYGYTF. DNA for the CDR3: TGTGCCAGCATGGGCCAGGGAGGGAACTATGGCTACACCTTC.